This entry features one T cell receptor beta chain sequence. This clone was picked up a small number of times. Its antigen is currently not known. Base qualities were left out, and no much larger clone turns up one base away. This sample is drawn from a study of T cell changes during pregnancy in multiple sclerosis (dated by TCRdb to between 2018 and 2021). Concerning the study at large: Changes in the T cell repertoire over the course of pregnancy were examined in this study in women with multiple sclerosis.

Counted from cysteine to phenylalanine, this CDR3 has 13 amino acids. The DNA shown is the 39-base CDR3, in frame from base 1. The junction carries 8 bases between V and J, which are trimmed by 4 bases and 2 bases respectively. According to the germline V gene (reference sequence), CDR1 reads MNHEY and CDR2 reads SMNVEV. Library creation used the immunoSEQ multiplex PCR assay. In its TCRdb copy, this immuneACCESS table keeps in-frame sequences only and misses some clones. Where compared with another copy, unresolved V genes explain less than half of these, and the others have no known cause. This sample holds nearly 110,000 clones; around 93% were observed only once. The ten largest clonotypes hold less than 0.85% of the sample.

Rearrangement joined TRBV27 to TRBJ1-1, with no confident D gene call. The origin of this receptor is a female donor in good health, enrolled as a control in a pregnancy study. Sequencing was performed on peripheral blood, taken in the third trimester of pregnancy. The CDR3 in this case is CASSSSFNTEAFF. The DNA sequence is as follows: TGTGCCAGCAGTTCGTCGTTTAACACTGAAGCTTTCTTT.